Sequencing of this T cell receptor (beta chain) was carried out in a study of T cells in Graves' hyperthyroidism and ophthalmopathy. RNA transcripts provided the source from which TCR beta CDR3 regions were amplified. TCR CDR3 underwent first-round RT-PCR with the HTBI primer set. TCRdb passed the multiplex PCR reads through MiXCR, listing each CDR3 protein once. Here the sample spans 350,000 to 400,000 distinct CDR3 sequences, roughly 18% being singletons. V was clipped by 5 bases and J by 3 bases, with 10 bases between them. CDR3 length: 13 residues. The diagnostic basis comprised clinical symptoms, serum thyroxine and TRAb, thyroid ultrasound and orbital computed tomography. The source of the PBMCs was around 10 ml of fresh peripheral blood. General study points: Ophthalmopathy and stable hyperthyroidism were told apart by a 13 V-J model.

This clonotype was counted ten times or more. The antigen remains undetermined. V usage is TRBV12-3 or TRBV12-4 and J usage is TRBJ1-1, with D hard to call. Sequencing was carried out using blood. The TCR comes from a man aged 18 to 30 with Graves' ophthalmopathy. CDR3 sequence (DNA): TGTGCCAGCAGTAGAAGGGAGTACACTGAAGCTTTCTTT. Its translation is CASSRREYTEAFF.